These T cell receptor beta chains were read from a single sample in a study of CD8 T cells in Susac syndrome. One entry per CDR3 protein results from TCRdb running MiXCR on the immunoSEQ multiplex PCR reads. The profile shows 150,000 to 190,000 distinct CDR3 sequences, 90% to 95% of them singletons. Sequencing was performed on CD4+ T cells from PBMCs. The source of these receptors is a human donor with Susac syndrome. CDR3s include the opening cysteine and the closing phenylalanine or tryptophan. The D gene is left open where the match is weak. For some rows the clone size is stated as once, few or many, or as a class when expanded; others skip it.

J	size	D	V	CDR3	DNA
TRBJ1-2	NA	TRBD1	TRBV19	CASSSNRGSNYGYTF	TGTGCCAGTAGTAGCAACAGGGGTTCCAACTATGGCTACACCTTC
TRBJ2-7	NA	TRBD1	TRBV20-1	CSASRTGYEQYF	TGCAGTGCTTCAAGGACAGGCTACGAGCAGTACTTC
TRBJ2-7	NA	NA	TRBV13	CASRQLGSYEQYF	TGTGCCAGCCGCCAGCTCGGCTCCTACGAGCAGTACTTC
TRBJ1-1	NA	TRBD1	TRBV4-1	CASSQVSGGTEAFF	TGCGCCAGCAGCCAAGTTTCAGGGGGGACTGAAGCTTTCTTT
TRBJ1-6	once	NA	TRBV7-8	CASSLAEDSPLHF	TGTGCCAGCAGCTTAGCGGAGGATTCACCCCTCCACTTT
TRBJ1-2	once	NA	TRBV15	CATSRDAGRTYGYTF	TGTGCCACCAGCAGAGATGCGGGTCGAACCTATGGCTACACCTTC
TRBJ1-5	NA	TRBD1	TRBV15	CATSIQGGNQPQHF	TGTGCCACCAGCATCCAGGGGGGCAATCAGCCCCAGCATTTT
TRBJ1-1	NA	NA	TRBV5-6	CASSHTMNTEAFF	TGTGCCAGCAGCCACACCATGAACACTGAAGCTTTCTTT
TRBJ2-1	once	NA	TRBV21-1	CASSNGGRRGYNEQFF	TGTGCCAGCAGCAATGGTGGCCGGAGGGGGTACAATGAGCAGTTCTTC
TRBJ2-7	NA	TRBD2	TRBV20-1	CSALAGAGSYEQYF	TGCAGTGCCCTAGCGGGGGCCGGCTCCTACGAGCAGTACTTC
TRBJ2-5	NA	TRBD2	TRBV11-2	CASSFGGGRRAETQYF	TGTGCCAGCAGCTTCGGGGGGGGGCGGCGTGCAGAGACCCAGTACTTC
TRBJ2-6	NA	NA	TRBV11-2	CASSSYSGANVLTF	TGTGCCAGCAGCTCTTACTCTGGGGCCAACGTCCTGACTTTC
TRBJ1-1	NA	NA	TRBV25-1	CASSEYGSTEAFF	TGTGCCAGCAGTGAATATGGCTCCACTGAAGCTTTCTTT
TRBJ1-1	NA	NA	TRBV7-8	CASSPTRVTNTEAFF	TGTGCCAGCAGCCCCACACGCGTCACTAACACTGAAGCTTTCTTT
TRBJ1-6	NA	NA	TRBV5-4	CASSLGGDSPLHF	TGTGCCAGCAGCTTGGGGGGAGATTCACCCCTCCACTTT
TRBJ2-3	NA	TRBD2	TRBV7-2	CASSRSTSGGFTDTQYF	TGTGCCAGCAGTCGCTCGACTAGCGGGGGGTTCACAGATACGCAGTATTTT
TRBJ1-3	NA	NA	TRBV20-1	CSARDQSSSENTIYF	TGCAGTGCTAGAGATCAATCCAGCTCTGAAAACACCATATATTTT
TRBJ2-3	NA	TRBD2	TRBV12-3/TRBV12-4	CASSALLAGITDTQYF	TGTGCCAGCAGTGCCCTACTAGCGGGGATCACAGATACGCAGTATTTT
TRBJ1-1	few	NA	TRBV12-3/TRBV12-4	CASSFGRTEAFF	TGTGCCAGCAGTTTTGGGAGGACTGAAGCTTTCTTT
TRBJ2-5	NA	TRBD2	TRBV14	CASSHPRLAGNQETQYF	TGTGCCAGCAGCCATCCCAGACTAGCGGGGAACCAAGAGACCCAGTACTTC
TRBJ1-1	NA	TRBD1	TRBV12-3/TRBV12-4	CASSPGQGATEAFF	TGTGCCAGCAGTCCGGGACAGGGCGCCACTGAAGCTTTCTTT
TRBJ2-5	NA	TRBD1	TRBV29-1	CSFRQGETQYF	TGCAGCTTCCGACAGGGGGAGACCCAGTACTTC
TRBJ2-5	NA	NA	TRBV29-1	CSVEAGTLGAQYF	TGCAGCGTTGAAGCCGGGACCTTAGGGGCCCAGTACTTC
TRBJ1-2	NA	NA	TRBV4-3	CASSGVDTSYGYTF	TGCGCCAGCAGCGGGGTAGACACCTCCTATGGCTACACCTTC
TRBJ1-2	NA	TRBD1	TRBV29-1	CSVWTGPQGYTF	TGCAGCGTTTGGACAGGCCCGCAAGGCTACACCTTC